Given below is one T cell receptor beta chain in context. The target antigen is unknown. V was clipped by 4 bases and J by 6 bases; unmatched bases: 13. Germline V gene data show CDR1 as MNHNS and CDR2 as SASEGT. The CDR3 is made up of 16 amino acids. This record belongs to a study of glioma-infiltrating T cells after dendritic cell vaccination. Study as a whole: Patients received autologous tumor lysate-pulsed dendritic cell vaccination between the early 2000s and the early 2010s. At biweekly intervals, patients got three intradermal dendritic cell vaccine injections. Monocyte-derived dendritic cells, cultured 6 to 7 days with IL-4 and GM-CSF, were pulsed with autologous tumor lysate. Broader study findings: Patients with more pretreatment TILs had longer time to progression and survival.

Sequenced by immunoSEQ multiplex PCR; TCRdb stores in-frame clones only, minus some. The profile covers about 90,000 clones, with under 90% appearing a single time and about 3.2% taken by the ten largest. The sequence came from a human donor with glioblastoma. The sequences come from blood, collected before dendritic cell vaccination. This chain joins TRBV6-1 and TRBJ2-7; TRBD1 matches 9 bases. In DNA form, the CDR3 reads TGTGCCAGCAGTGGACGAGGGACAGGGAAACAGGGCGAGCAGTACTTC. The encoded protein is CASSGRGTGKQGEQYF.